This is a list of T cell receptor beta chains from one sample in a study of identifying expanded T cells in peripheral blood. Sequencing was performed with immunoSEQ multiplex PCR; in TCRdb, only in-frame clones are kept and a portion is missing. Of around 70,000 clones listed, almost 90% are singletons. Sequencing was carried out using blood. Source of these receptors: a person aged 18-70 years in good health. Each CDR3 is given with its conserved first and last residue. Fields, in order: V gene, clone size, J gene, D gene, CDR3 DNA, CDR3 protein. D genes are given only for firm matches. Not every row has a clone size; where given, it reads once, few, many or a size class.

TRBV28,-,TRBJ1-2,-,TGTGCCAGCACCCTAGGGGGGAGCACTAACTATGGCTACACCTTC,CASTLGGSTNYGYTF
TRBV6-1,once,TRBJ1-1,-,TGTGCCAGCAGTGAACTGGGGGGCAGAGGGAACACTGAAGCTTTCTTT,CASSELGGRGNTEAFF
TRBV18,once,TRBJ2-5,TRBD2,TGTGCCAGCTCACCAGACGATCGAACCTGGGATACGGGGGGGGAGACCCAGTACTTC,CASSPDDRTWDTGGETQYF
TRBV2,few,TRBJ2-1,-,TGTGCCAGCTCCAGGGTGACCTACAATGAGCAGTTCTTC,CASSRVTYNEQFF
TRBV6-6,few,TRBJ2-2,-,TGTGCCAGCAGTTACGAAGTCGGGGAGCTGTTTTTT,CASSYEVGELFF
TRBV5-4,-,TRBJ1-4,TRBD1,TGTGCCAGCAGCTCCGGGACAGAGGATGAAAAACTGTTTTTT,CASSSGTEDEKLFF
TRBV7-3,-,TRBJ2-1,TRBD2,TGTGCCAGCAGCTTCTTTGGCGGGAGCTCCTACAATGAGCAGTTCTTC,CASSFFGGSSYNEQFF
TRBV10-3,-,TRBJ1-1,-,TGTGCCATCAGTGGCATCGGCTTGAACACTGAAGCTTTCTTT,CAISGIGLNTEAFF
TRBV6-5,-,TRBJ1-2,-,TGTGCCAGCAGTAGGCCAGGGTCCTATGGCTACACCTTC,CASSRPGSYGYTF
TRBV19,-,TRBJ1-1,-,TGTGCCAGTAGTACCTCATCTAGGGTTGGGGTATTGACTGAAGCTTTCTTT,CASSTSSRVGVLTEAFF
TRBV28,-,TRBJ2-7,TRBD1,TGTGCCAGCAGAAGACAGGGAATCTACGAGCAGTACTTC,CASRRQGIYEQYF
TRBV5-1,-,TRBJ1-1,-,TGCGCCAGCAGTCCTGACGGACAAAACACTGAAGCTTTCTTT,CASSPDGQNTEAFF
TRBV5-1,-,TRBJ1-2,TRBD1,TGCGCCAGCAGCGCAGTCATGACAGGGAATGGCTACACCTTC,CASSAVMTGNGYTF
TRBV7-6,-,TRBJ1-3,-,TGTGCCAGCAGCTTGGAGCCGAGCTCTGGAAACACCATATATTTT,CASSLEPSSGNTIYF
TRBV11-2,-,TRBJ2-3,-,TGTGCCAGCAGCTTCGCATCGGAGCCCACAGATACGCAGTATTTT,CASSFASEPTDTQYF
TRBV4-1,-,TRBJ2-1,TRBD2,TGCGCCAGCAGCCAAGAGAGGCTAGCGGGAGGCAATGAGCAGTTCTTC,CASSQERLAGGNEQFF
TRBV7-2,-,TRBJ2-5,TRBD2,TGTGCCAGCAGCGCAAAGTGGACTAGCGGAGAGACCCAGTACTTC,CASSAKWTSGETQYF
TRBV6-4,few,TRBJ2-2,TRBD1,TGTGCCAGCAGAGCAGACAGGGGCACCGGGGAGCTGTTTTTT,CASRADRGTGELFF
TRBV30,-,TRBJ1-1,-,TGTGCCTGGACCACTACAGGGAACACTGAAGCTTTCTTT,CAWTTTGNTEAFF
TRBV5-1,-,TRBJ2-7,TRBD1,TGCGCCAGCAGCCTGTCCCGGGACAGAGGGCAGTACTTC,CASSLSRDRGQYF
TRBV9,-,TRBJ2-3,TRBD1,TGTGCCAGCAGCCCCTGGGGTCAGGGGGAAGATACGCAGTATTTT,CASSPWGQGEDTQYF
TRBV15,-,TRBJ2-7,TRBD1,TGTGCCACCAGCAGAGAGACAGGGTTCTCCTACGAGCAGTACTTC,CATSRETGFSYEQYF
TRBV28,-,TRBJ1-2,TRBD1,TGTGCCAGCAGTCCTAGGGGGCGGATTAGGAATAACTATGGCTACACCTTC,CASSPRGRIRNNYGYTF
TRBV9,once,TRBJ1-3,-,TGTGCCAGCAGCGCGAATGTTCCAGGGATGTACTCTGGAAACACCATATATTTT,CASSANVPGMYSGNTIYF
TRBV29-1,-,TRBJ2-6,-,TGCAGCGTTGTTTTGGAAAGAGACTCTGGGGCCAACGTCCTGACTTTC,CSVVLERDSGANVLTF
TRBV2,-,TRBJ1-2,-,TGTGCCAGCAGTGAAGCGCTGGGGGGAGTAGGCGGCTACACCTTC,CASSEALGGVGGYTF
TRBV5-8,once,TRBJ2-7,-,TGTGCCAGCAGCCAATCATACGAGCAGTACTTC,CASSQSYEQYF
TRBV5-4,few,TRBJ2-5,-,TGTGCCAGCAGCTTGATTCCCTACCAAGAGACCCAGTACTTC,CASSLIPYQETQYF
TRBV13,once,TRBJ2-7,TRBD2,TGTGCCAGCAGCTTTCGGGGGGAATACGAGCAGTACTTC,CASSFRGEYEQYF
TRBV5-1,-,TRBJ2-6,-,TGCGCCAGCAGCTTTACAGGGCCGTCTGGGGCCAACGTCCTGACTTTC,CASSFTGPSGANVLTF
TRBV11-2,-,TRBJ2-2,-,TGTGCCAGCAGCTCTGGGGGCTTCGGGGAGCTGTTTTTT,CASSSGGFGELFF
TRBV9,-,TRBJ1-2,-,TGTGCCAGCAGCCCTAGTCGAAACTATGGCTACACCTTC,CASSPSRNYGYTF
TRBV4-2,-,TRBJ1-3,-,TGTGCCAGCAGCCAAGGAGTGATTGGGGGTTCTGGAAACACCATATATTTT,CASSQGVIGGSGNTIYF
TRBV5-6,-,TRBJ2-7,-,TGTGCCAGCAGTTTTGAAAATCCTAGACAGCCCACCTACGAGCAGTACTTC,CASSFENPRQPTYEQYF
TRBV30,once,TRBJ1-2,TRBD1,TGTGCCGCCCCGGGACAGGGTTTCGACACCTTC,CAAPGQGFDTF
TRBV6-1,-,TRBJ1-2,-,TGTGCCAGCAGTGAGCTCGGCAGCCTGTGGCCGTATGGCTACACCTTC,CASSELGSLWPYGYTF
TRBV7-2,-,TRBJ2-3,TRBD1,TGTGCCAGCAGCTCGAAAGGGACAGGGGGCTTAGATACGCAGTATTTT,CASSSKGTGGLDTQYF
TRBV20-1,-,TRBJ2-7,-,TGCAGTGCTAGAGATTTTGCCGAGCAGTACTTC,CSARDFAEQYF
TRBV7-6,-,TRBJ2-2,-,TGTGCCAGCAGCTTAGGAGACTTCGGGGAGCTGTTTTTT,CASSLGDFGELFF
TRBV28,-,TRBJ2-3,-,TGTGCCAGCACCCCTCCCGGGCTAGATACGCAGTATTTT,CASTPPGLDTQYF
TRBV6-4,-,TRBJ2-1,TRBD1,TGTGCCAGCAGCGACAGGGGGTACAATGAGCAGTTCTTC,CASSDRGYNEQFF